Shown below are 18 T cell receptor beta chains from a single sample sequenced in a study of cytomegalovirus exposure and HLA in healthy donors. PCR amplification relied on 60 Vbeta primers (plus 13 Jbeta primers). The method was immunoSEQ multiplex PCR; TCRdb's version includes in-frame clones alone and lacks a portion of them. The table lists about 160,000 clones, roughly 80% of them singletons. Sequencing was done on a sample of PBMCs. These TCRs come from a male donor in good health and CMV-seropositive.

This chain uses TRBV7-2 with TRBJ1-1; TRBD1 aligns across 7 bases. Per germline, CDR1 SGHTA and CDR2 FQGNSA. V trimming: 5 bases; J trimming: 3 bases; junction bases outside the gene matches: 9. CDR3 length equals 15 residues. The CDR3: CASSPPRGRYTEAFF. The CDR3 nucleotides read TGTGCCAGCAGCCCCCCCAGGGGGAGGTACACTGAAGCTTTCTTT.

As concerns this clone: Different DNA sequences within this sample yield the same CDR3. V is TRBV10-3 and J is TRBJ2-2; TRBD2 matches 10 bases. V gave up 6 bases and J gave up 0 bases; unmatched junction bases: 4. This CDR3 is 16 amino acids long. From germline, CDR1 is ENHRY and CDR2 SYGVKD. CDR3 in DNA: TGTGCCATCAGACCAAGCGGGAGGGCGAACACCGGGGAGCTGTTTTTT. Protein: CAIRPSGRANTGELFF.

This clone was detected once. V is TRBV10-3 and J is TRBJ1-1; D is perhaps TRBD1 (6 bases). The CDR3 contains 13 residues. V was shortened by 6 bases and J by 9 bases, with 17 bases between the two germline ends. In germline, CDR1 is ENHRY, CDR2 SYGVKD. The CDR3 nucleotides are TGTGCCATCAGCCCACCGGGACAACCGAAAGCTTTCTTT. Translated, it gives CAISPPGQPKAFF.

This clone occurred once. The chain is built from TRBV7-3 and TRBJ2-1, with 13 nucleotides matching TRBD2. The CDR3 contains 17 residues. CDR1 is SGHTA, CDR2 FQGTGA, per germline. V dropped 4 bases and J dropped 0; count of bases not matched to a gene: 3. This CDR3 is CASSSRTSGSSYNEQFF. The CDR3 DNA reads TGTGCCAGCAGCTCACGGACTAGCGGGAGCTCCTACAATGAGCAGTTCTTC. Using reference TRBV7-3 and TRBJ2-1 for the parts outside the CDR3, the full variable domain is GAGVSQTPSNKVTEKGKYVELRCDPISGHTALYWYRQSLGQGPEFLIYFQGTGAADDSGLPNDRFFAVRPEGSVSTLKIQRTERGDSAVYLCASSSRTSGSSYNEQFFGPGTRLTVL.

The chain joins TRBV18 to TRBJ1-1; a weak D match, TRBD1 (6 bases). Germline CDR1 reads KGHSH; CDR2 reads LQKENI. The CDR3 length is 16 residues. Between the trimmed V and J ends, which lost 2 bases and 0 bases, there was a span of 13 bases. CDR3 sequence (DNA): TGTGCCAGCTCACCAGCTTGGGGGCAGATGAACACTGAAGCTTTCTTT. Translated, it gives CASSPAWGQMNTEAFF. Full variable domain (missing parts from reference TRBV18 and TRBJ1-1): NAGVMQNPRHLVRRRGQEARLRCSPMKGHSHVYWYRQLPEEGLKFMVYLQKENIIDESGMPKERFSAEFPKEGPSILRIQQVVRGDSAAYFCASSPAWGQMNTEAFFGQGTRLTVV.

The rearrangement uses TRBV4-2 and TRBJ1-1, with D maybe TRBD1 (5 bases). This CDR3 is built from 13 residues. Trimming stripped 0 bases from V and 6 bases from J, with 8 bases between. Germline V gives CDR1 LGHNA, CDR2 YNFKEQ. Written as DNA, the CDR3 is TGTGCCAGCAGCCAAGATTGGGGCGCTGAAGCTTTCTTT. Encoded protein: CASSQDWGAEAFF.

CDR3 sequence reads: CASTGINQPQHF. CDR3 nucleotides: TGTGCCAGCACGGGGATCAATCAGCCCCAGCATTTT. This sequence joins TRBV28 and TRBJ1-5, with D uncertain. CDR1 and CDR2 (germline): MDHEN, SYDVKM. The V gene lost 7 bases and the J gene lost 3 bases, with 7 bases spanning the gap. The CDR3 runs to 12 residues.

V gene TRBV5-1 combines with J gene TRBJ2-5; D remains unclear. From germline, CDR1 is SGHRS and CDR2 YFSETQ. The CDR3 runs 14 residues. Trimming shortened V by 0 bases and J by 5 bases, and 11 bases separated the two germline ends. In DNA, the CDR3 is TGCGCCAGCAGCTTGGTCGCTCCTACGGAGACCCAGTACTTC. Translation gives CASSLVAPTETQYF.

V and J are TRBV19 and TRBJ1-1; tentative D call: TRBD1 (6 bases). The germline V gene has CDR1 LNHDA and CDR2 SQIVND (reference sequence). The CDR3 has 16 residues. The V end lost 2 bases, the J end lost 6 bases, and 19 bases lay between the germline ends. CDR3: CASSILGPGGHAEAFF. The DNA for the CDR3 is TGTGCCAGTAGTATACTTGGGCCGGGGGGGCATGCTGAAGCTTTCTTT.

The chain joins TRBV28 to TRBJ1-2; D remains ambiguous. The germline V and J ends were trimmed by 7 bases and 7 bases, with 19 bases remaining between them. Germline CDR1 reads MDHEN; CDR2 reads SYDVKM. The CDR3 totals 14 residues. CDR3 nucleotides: TGTGCCAGCAACACCCACCCAGTTGGTGTTGGCTACACCTTC. Protein product: CASNTHPVGVGYTF.

This rearrangement joins TRBV7-9 to TRBJ1-2; D not certain. V lost 2 bases to trimming and J lost 4 bases, with 5 bases between them. Germline V CDR1 and CDR2: SEHNR, FQNEAQ (reference sequence). The CDR3 length is 12 residues. The CDR3 is CASSLSSYGYTF. The CDR3 bases are TGTGCCAGCAGCTTATCCTCCTATGGCTACACCTTC.

The CDR3 DNA sequence: TGTGCCAGCAGCCCAGCGGGGCTCACTGAAGCTTTCTTT. Translating it yields CASSPAGLTEAFF. The V call is TRBV7-9, the J call TRBJ1-1; TRBD1 is a possible D gene (5 bases). The germline V and J ends were trimmed by 5 bases and 4 bases, with 11 bases remaining between them. CDR1 and CDR2 (germline): SEHNR, FQNEAQ (reference sequence). The CDR3 spans 13 residues.

Written as DNA, the CDR3 is TGTGCCAGCAGCTTGTCAGGGGGCGGGTACGAGCAGTACTTC. Translated: CASSLSGGGYEQYF. The J gene is TRBJ2-7, the V gene TRBV11-2; 8 positions match TRBD1. Germline V gene data show CDR1 as SGHAT and CDR2 as FQNNGV. The CDR3 consists of 14 residues. J was trimmed by 4 bases and V by 3 bases; bases with no gene match: 5.

In DNA, the CDR3 is TGCGCCAGCAGCCAAGGTGGCCTAGCGGGAGGGCCCCTGGATACGCAGTATTTT. The encoded protein is CASSQGGLAGGPLDTQYF. This sequence joins TRBV4-1 and TRBJ2-3; 12 bases line up with TRBD2. V shed 1 base, J shed 6 bases, and the junction held 11 bases outside the gene matches. The CDR3 consists of 18 residues. CDR1 MGHRA and CDR2 YSYEKL come from the germline V gene.

This sequence joins TRBV7-2 and TRBJ2-7; 7 nucleotides line up with TRBD1. J lost 5 bases, V lost 1 base, and 8 bases had no gene match. The CDR3 totals 15 residues. The V gene's germline CDR1 is SGHTA and CDR2 FQGNSA. CDR3 nucleotides: TGTGCCAGCAGCTTAGGGGACAGTCGTGCGGACGAGCAGTACTTC. Amino acid sequence: CASSLGDSRADEQYF.

The chain has TRBV5-5 and TRBJ2-2; D not certain. The germline V gene has CDR1 SGHKS and CDR2 YYEKEE (reference sequence). With 0 bases removed from V and 0 bases from J, the gap between germline ends came to 9 bases. The CDR3 extends over 16 amino acids. The DNA for the CDR3 is TGTGCCAGCAGCTTGGAGCTCACCCCGAACACCGGGGAGCTGTTTTTT. It yields the protein CASSLELTPNTGELFF.

The V and J genes are TRBV5-6 and TRBJ1-4, with D uncertain. V lost 4 bases and J 4 bases, leaving 11 bases between the germline ends. The CDR3 consists of 14 residues. The germline CDR1 and CDR2 sequences are SGHDT and YYEEEE. CDR3: CASSKQGVNEKLFF. The CDR3, as DNA: TGTGCCAGCAGCAAACAAGGAGTTAATGAAAAACTGTTTTTT.

The chain couples TRBV18 to TRBJ1-1; TRBD1 matches 7 bases. The ends lost 4 bases at V and 1 base at J; junction bases unmatched: 9. Germline CDR1 is KGHSH and CDR2 is LQKENI. The CDR3 is made up of 16 amino acids. In nucleotides, the CDR3 is TGTGCCAGCTCACTCAACTTCGACAGGGAGAACACTGAAGCTTTCTTT. Protein product: CASSLNFDRENTEAFF.